The 24 T cell receptor beta chains given below trace back to one sample, sequenced in a study of blood T cell repertoires in COVID-19. The repertoire was sequenced with immunoSEQ multiplex PCR; TCRdb's copy has only in-frame clones and lacks some. This table holds some 410,000 clones, 88% found once. Sequencing was carried out using PBMCs or T cells enriched from blood (not recorded which). These receptor sequences come from a woman aged 25 to 45 with acute COVID-19.

The rearrangement joins TRBV5-6 to TRBJ1-2; a possible D gene is TRBD1 (5 bases). Per the germline V gene, CDR1 is SGHDT and CDR2 is YYEEEE. Deletions cut 1 base from V and 0 bases from J, with 13 bases between. The CDR3 runs to 16 residues. The DNA of the CDR3 is TGTGCCAGCAGCTTGCTAATCCGACAGCCTAACTATGGCTACACCTTC. Protein sequence: CASSLLIRQPNYGYTF. The variable domain in full, completed from reference TRBV5-6 and TRBJ1-2, reads DAGVTQSPTHLIKTRGQQVTLRCSPKSGHDTVSWYQQALGQGPQFIFQYYEEEERQRGNFPDRFSGHQFPNYSSELNVNALLLGDSALYLCASSLLIRQPNYGYTFGSGTRLTVV.

In this sample, this clone turned up once. This chain joins TRBV14 and TRBJ2-7; weak D call: TRBD1 (5 bases). The germline V gene has CDR1 SGHDN and CDR2 FVKESK. The CDR3 consists of 13 residues. Trimming pared 1 base from V and 6 bases from J, leaving 10 bases between. The CDR3 reads CASSQVRTTEQYF. The DNA of the CDR3 is TGTGCCAGCAGCCAAGTTCGGACAACCGAGCAGTACTTC.

In this sample, this clone turned up once. This chain uses TRBV5-5 with TRBJ1-5, with 7 bases that match TRBD1. The germline V gene has CDR1 SGHKS and CDR2 YYEKEE (reference sequence). Trimming took 3 bases from V and 5 from J; bases not matched to a gene: 5. The CDR3 spans 14 residues. The CDR3 DNA sequence: TGTGCCAGCAGCTCAAGTACAGGGGATCAGCCCCAGCATTTT. Translation: CASSSSTGDQPQHF.

The chain carries TRBV2 and TRBJ1-2, with D possibly matching TRBD1 (5 bases). This CDR3 contains 14 residues. Germline loops: CDR1 SNHLY, CDR2 FYNNEI. Trimming stripped 4 bases from V and 6 bases from J, with 15 bases between. The CDR3 here is CASSGEGRGDGYTF. CDR3 coding DNA: TGTGCCAGCAGTGGGGAGGGGCGAGGGGATGGCTACACCTTC.

The rearrangement joins TRBV7-3 to TRBJ1-5; D call uncertain. This CDR3 spans 14 amino acids. Germline V gives CDR1 SGHTA, CDR2 FQGTGA. Trimming took 1 base from V and 4 from J, leaving 8 bases between them. The DNA of the CDR3 is TGTGCCAGCAGCTTAAGGGCAGCAAATCAGCCCCAGCATTTT. It codes for CASSLRAANQPQHF.

Only one count was recorded for this clone. This chain's CDR3 is CASSLGHLAYNEQFF. CDR3 coding DNA: TGTGCCAGTAGTCTAGGACATTTAGCCTACAATGAGCAGTTCTTC. This rearrangement joins TRBV19 to TRBJ2-1; D is perhaps TRBD1 (5 bases). CDR1 and CDR2 from the germline V gene are LNHDA and SQIVND (reference sequence). The V gene lost 5 bases and the J gene lost 2 bases, with 13 bases spanning the gap. This CDR3 region has 15 residues. Supplemented by reference TRBV19 and TRBJ2-1, the full variable domain reads DGGITQSPKYLFRKEGQNVTLSCEQNLNHDAMYWYRQDPGQGLRLIYYSQIVNDFQKGDIAEGYSVSREKKESFPLTVTSAQKNPTAFYLCASSLGHLAYNEQFFGPGTRLTVL.

This chain connects TRBV20-1 to TRBJ2-3, with D perhaps matching TRBD2 (5 bases). CDR1 and CDR2 (germline): DFQATT, SNEGSKA (reference sequence). The V gene lost 3 bases and the J gene lost 1 base, with 11 bases spanning the gap. There are 14 residues in the CDR3. The CDR3 loop is CSASRERGTDTQYF. DNA of the CDR3: TGCAGTGCTAGTCGAGAGAGGGGCACAGATACGCAGTATTTT.

V and J are TRBV27 and TRBJ1-2, with TRBD1 matching over 10 bases. V was pared by 7 bases and J by 2 bases, with 4 bases of the junction left unmatched. The CDR3 length is 14 residues. Germline CDR1 reads MNHEY; CDR2 reads SMNVEV (reference sequence). The CDR3 loop is CASMAGQGNYGYTF. The CDR3 DNA sequence: TGTGCCAGCATGGCGGGACAGGGGAACTATGGCTACACCTTC.

The rearrangement joins TRBV3-1 (or the pseudogene TRBV3-2) to TRBJ1-2; 8 bases are a match to TRBD1. The CDR3 is 12 residues long. Germline lookup yields CDR1 LGHDT and CDR2 YNNKEL (reference sequence). The trim removed 4 bases at V and 6 bases at J, leaving 1 base unmatched. CDR3: CASSRTGNGYTF. The CDR3 nucleotides are TGTGCCAGCAGCCGGACAGGGAATGGCTACACCTTC.

This chain connects TRBV4-1 to TRBJ1-6; D is unclear. Germline CDR1 is MGHRA and CDR2 is YSYEKL. There are 16 residues in the CDR3. The V end lost 0 bases, the J end lost 7 bases, and 13 bases lay between the germline ends. For the CDR3, the DNA is TGCGCCAGCAGCCAAGAAACCGAGCGTAAGAATTCACCCCTCCACTTT. It codes for CASSQETERKNSPLHF.

The J gene is TRBJ1-1, the V gene TRBV5-1, with D uncertain. The V end was cut by 0 bases, the J end by 3 bases, with 9 bases between. Germline V gives CDR1 SGHRS, CDR2 YFSETQ. This CDR3 spans 14 amino acids. The CDR3 protein is CASSLAAVDTEAFF. CDR3 coding DNA: TGCGCCAGCAGCTTGGCTGCAGTTGACACTGAAGCTTTCTTT.

J is TRBJ1-2 and V is TRBV29-1; D is perhaps TRBD1 (5 bases). Trimming stripped 4 bases from V and 6 bases from J, with 18 bases between. The CDR3 extends over 14 amino acids. In germline, CDR1 is SQVTM, CDR2 ANQGSEA. CDR3 amino acids: CSVGLVGVSDGYTF. The CDR3 DNA sequence: TGCAGCGTTGGGTTGGTAGGGGTCTCTGATGGCTACACCTTC.

This chain uses TRBV10-3 with TRBJ2-3; 9 positions match TRBD2. The CDR3 is made up of 18 amino acids. J gave up 0 bases and V 0 bases, and 7 bases lay outside the gene matches. Germline V lookup: CDR1 ENHRY, CDR2 SYGVKD. The CDR3 region is CAISESSGLAGSTDTQYF. CDR3 bases: TGTGCCATCAGTGAGTCGTCCGGGCTAGCGGGGAGCACAGATACGCAGTATTTT.

This rearrangement joins TRBV10-3 to TRBJ2-7; unclear D gene. Germline V gene sequence: CDR1 ENHRY, CDR2 SYGVKD. The CDR3 totals 15 residues. V lost 2 bases, J lost 5 bases, and 16 bases lay in between. CDR3: CAISETGVRANEQYF. Here the CDR3 DNA reads TGTGCCATCAGTGAGACCGGAGTGCGAGCGAACGAGCAGTACTTC.

The chain uses TRBV5-1 and TRBJ2-2, with D possibly matching TRBD2 (5 bases). Trimming took 7 bases from V and 6 from J, leaving 10 bases between them. The CDR3 totals 12 residues. From germline, CDR1 is SGHRS and CDR2 YFSETQ. The CDR3 is CASASQSGELFF. CDR3 in DNA: TGCGCCAGCGCTAGCCAGTCCGGGGAGCTGTTTTTT. The full variable domain, with the rest looked up from reference TRBV5-1 and TRBJ2-2, is KAGVTQTPRYLIKTRGQQVTLSCSPISGHRSVSWYQQTPGQGLQFLFEYFSETQRNKGNFPGRFSGRQFSNSRSEMNVSTLELGDSALYLCASASQSGELFFGEGSRLTVL.

The chain employs TRBV27 and TRBJ2-5; 7 bases are shared with TRBD1. Germline V gene data show CDR1 as MNHEY and CDR2 as SMNVEV (reference sequence). This CDR3 has 15 residues. The J segment lost 5 bases and the V segment lost 0 bases, leaving 6 bases of the junction unmatched. The CDR3, as DNA: TGTGCCAGCAGTTTATCAGCAGGGGGATTGGAGACCCAGTACTTC. As protein: CASSLSAGGLETQYF.

This clone was observed a single time. V is TRBV4-2 and J is TRBJ2-3; 10 positions agree with TRBD2. J gave up 1 base and V 3 bases, and 7 bases lay outside the gene matches. Germline-derived CDR1 and CDR2 are LGHNA and YNFKEQ. The CDR3 is 17 amino acids. The chain's CDR3 is CASSQTLAGGRTDTQYF. The CDR3 DNA reads as TGTGCCAGCAGCCAGACGTTAGCGGGGGGCCGCACAGATACGCAGTATTTT.

This chain joins TRBV10-3 and TRBJ1-5; D is unclear. The CDR3 extends over 12 amino acids. The V end was cut by 3 bases, the J end by 7 bases, with 7 bases between. Germline loops: CDR1 ENHRY, CDR2 SYGVKD. The CDR3, as DNA: TGTGCCATCAGTGACCAACTCCAGCCCCAGCATTTT. Its protein is CAISDQLQPQHF.

CDR3 sequence: CASNRDRETEAFF. Written as DNA, the CDR3 is TGTGCCAGCAACCGGGACAGGGAAACTGAAGCTTTCTTT. The V and J genes are TRBV2 and TRBJ1-1; 9 bases agree with TRBD1. There are 13 residues in the CDR3. J gave up 5 bases and V 7 bases, and 5 bases lay outside the gene matches. Looked up from germline, CDR1 is SNHLY and CDR2 is FYNNEI.

The chain uses TRBV7-8 and TRBJ2-1; the D gene is possibly TRBD2 (6 bases). CDR1 and CDR2 from the germline V gene are SGHVS and FQNEAQ. The CDR3 totals 15 residues. Deletions cut 6 bases from V and 6 bases from J, with 18 bases between. CDR3 sequence reads: CASSLPGVGANEQFF. In DNA form, the CDR3 reads TGTGCCAGCAGTCTACCGGGGGTTGGGGCCAATGAGCAGTTCTTC.

The chain recombines TRBV18 with TRBJ1-6, with 11 bases aligning to TRBD1. CDR1 is KGHSH, CDR2 LQKENI, per germline. The CDR3 is 17 residues long. The junction had 9 bases not matched to a gene; V was cut back by 0 bases and J by 11 bases. The CDR3 sequence is CASSPPSIGTGGTPLHF. The DNA of the CDR3 is TGTGCCAGCTCACCACCGTCGATAGGGACAGGGGGGACACCCCTCCACTTT.

This clone was seen a handful of times. The chain carries TRBV4-2 and TRBJ2-7, with D tentatively TRBD2 (6 bases). The CDR3 is made up of 16 amino acids. Germline assignment: CDR1 LGHNA and CDR2 YNFKEQ. V was clipped by 1 base and J by 0 bases, with 13 bases between them. Here the CDR3 DNA reads TGTGCCAGCAGCCAAGTTGTGCGGGGAGACTCCTACGAGCAGTACTTC. As protein: CASSQVVRGDSYEQYF.

This chain links TRBV7-2 with TRBJ1-1, with no clear D. The germline CDR1 and CDR2 sequences are SGHTA and FQGNSA. The CDR3 totals 17 residues. Trimming left V 1 base short and J 5 bases short, with 20 bases between. This CDR3 is CASSLGVGLVEATEAFF. The CDR3 region has the DNA TGTGCCAGCAGCTTAGGGGTCGGGTTGGTCGAAGCGACTGAAGCTTTCTTT.

The rearrangement joins TRBV2 to TRBJ1-4; the D is unclear. The CDR3 is 14 residues long. Germline V gene data show CDR1 as SNHLY and CDR2 as FYNNEI. V lost 2 bases and J 0 bases, leaving 4 bases between the germline ends. CDR3 nucleotides: TGTGCCAGCAGTGAACAGGCAACTAATGAAAAACTGTTTTTT. As protein: CASSEQATNEKLFF.